The 30 T cell receptor beta chains given below trace back to one sample, sequenced in a study of cytomegalovirus exposure and HLA in healthy donors. TCRdb's table, derived via immunoSEQ multiplex PCR, lists solely in-frame clones and lacks some. The repertoire holds around 250,000 clones, 90% seen once, with approximately 3% in the top ten. Sequenced input: PBMCs. These receptors came from a woman under 40 in good health and CMV-seronegative.

This chain connects TRBV18 to TRBJ1-1, with D perhaps TRBD1 (5 bases). From germline, CDR1 is KGHSH and CDR2 LQKENI. This CDR3 spans 13 amino acids. The V gene lost 8 bases and the J gene lost 1 base, with 11 bases spanning the gap. The CDR3 sequence: CASTQTANTEAFF. The CDR3 DNA reads TGTGCCAGCACCCAGACAGCGAACACTGAAGCTTTCTTT.

This clone was detected once. V is TRBV7-6 and J is TRBJ2-1; the match to TRBD2 covers 7 bases. V lost 1 base, J lost 8 bases, and 14 bases stayed unmatched. Germline V gene data show CDR1 as SGHVS and CDR2 as FNYEAQ. This CDR3 region has 17 residues. In nucleotides, the CDR3 is TGTGCCAGCAGCTTAGGACTCCTGGCGGGAGCGAGAGATGAGCAGTTCTTC. This sequence encodes CASSLGLLAGARDEQFF. Filled out from reference TRBV7-6 and TRBJ2-1, the complete variable domain reads GAGVSQSPRYKVTKRGQDVALRCDPISGHVSLYWYRQALGQGPEFLTYFNYEAQQDKSGLPNDRFSAERPEGSISTLTIQRTEQRDSAMYRCASSLGLLAGARDEQFFGPGTRLTVL.

This chain uses TRBV21-1 with TRBJ2-7; the table's D call of TRBD1 was not tested on the DNA. TRBV21-1 is given as a pseudogene. The CDR3 runs 13 residues. In DNA, the CDR3 is TGTGCCAGCAGACCCCCGGCAGGCTACGAGCAGTACTTC. Residues: CASRPPAGYEQYF.

The rearrangement joins TRBV7-9 to TRBJ2-6; D might be TRBD1 (6 bases). Trimming removed 6 bases from V and 1 base from J, with 10 bases in between. The germline CDR1 and CDR2 sequences are SEHNR and FQNEAQ (reference sequence). The CDR3 is made up of 15 amino acids. The CDR3 DNA is TGTGCCAGCAGGGGGGCGCAATCTGGGGCCAACGTCCTGACTTTC. Translating it yields CASRGAQSGANVLTF.

The chain recombines TRBV29-1 with TRBJ2-7, with D perhaps assigned TRBD1 or TRBD2 (5 bases each). The V and J ends lost 7 bases and 0 bases respectively, with 13 bases between them. Germline CDR1 is SQVTM and CDR2 is ANQGSEA. The CDR3 consists of 13 residues. The CDR3 sequence is CSARAGSSYEQYF. In DNA form, the CDR3 reads TGCAGCGCACGGGCAGGGAGCTCCTACGAGCAGTACTTC.

The rearrangement joins TRBV6-5 to TRBJ1-3; no firm D call. The V end lost 0 bases, the J end lost 8 bases, and 14 bases lay between the germline ends. This CDR3 is built from 15 residues. CDR1 is MNHEY and CDR2 is SVGAGI in the germline V gene. The CDR3 nucleotides read TGTGCCAGCAGTTACTCGGTCCCAGGTTTAGACACCATATATTTT. Amino acids: CASSYSVPGLDTIYF.

CDR3 nucleotides: TGTGCCAGCAGGGAGATTGGTCTAGCGGGAGTCGGGGGAGAGACCCAGTACTTC. Its protein is CASREIGLAGVGGETQYF. The chain links TRBV2 to TRBJ2-5; 10 nucleotides agree with TRBD2. The CDR3 length is 18 residues. Germline V CDR1 and CDR2: SNHLY, FYNNEI. Germline trimming cut 6 bases from V and 4 bases from J; bases unmatched to any gene: 17.

This clone was detected only a few times. This rearrangement joins TRBV6-1 to TRBJ2-3; D is ambiguous. Trimming removed 4 bases from V and 4 bases from J, with 12 bases in between. This CDR3 is 14 amino acids long. CDR1 and CDR2 (germline): MNHNS, SASEGT. The CDR3 DNA reads as TGTGCCAGCAGTGCCGACTTAGTGTCAGATACGCAGTATTTT. This translates into CASSADLVSDTQYF.

This clone occurred a few times. This chain connects TRBV7-2 to TRBJ1-5; D uncertain. The CDR3 length is 13 residues. The germline CDR1 and CDR2 sequences are SGHTA and FQGNSA. V lost 5 bases, J lost 3 bases, and 8 bases lay in between. CDR3 coding DNA: TGTGCCAGCAGCGGCCAGCTCAATCAGCCCCAGCATTTT. Its translation is CASSGQLNQPQHF.

The chain combines TRBV5-1 with TRBJ2-7, with 7 bases matching TRBD1. This CDR3 spans 14 amino acids. V was pared by 3 bases and J by 2 bases, with 5 bases of the junction left unmatched. Germline V lookup: CDR1 SGHRS, CDR2 YFSETQ. CDR3: CASSSRDSPYEQYF. In DNA, the CDR3 is TGCGCCAGCAGCTCTCGGGACAGCCCCTACGAGCAGTACTTC.

This rearrangement joins TRBV9 to TRBJ2-7; D is unclear. From germline, CDR1 is SGDLS and CDR2 YYNGEE. Deletions cut 0 bases from V and 0 bases from J, with 7 bases between. This CDR3 comprises 14 residues. The CDR3 loop is CASSVEVASYEQYF. In DNA, the CDR3 is TGTGCCAGCAGCGTAGAGGTAGCCTCCTACGAGCAGTACTTC.

The V gene is TRBV5-8, the J gene TRBJ1-1; D perhaps matches TRBD1 (5 bases). The CDR3 runs to 16 residues. Looked up from germline, CDR1 is SGHTS and CDR2 is YDEGEE. Trimming shortened V by 0 bases and J by 1 base, and 13 bases separated the two germline ends. In DNA, the CDR3 is TGTGCCAGCAGCTTGGTCGTGGGAAGGGGGAACACTGAAGCTTTCTTT. This encodes CASSLVVGRGNTEAFF.

V usage is TRBV7-3 and J usage is TRBJ2-1, with 12 bases that match TRBD2. The J segment lost 3 bases and the V segment lost 5 bases, leaving 5 bases of the junction unmatched. In germline, CDR1 is SGHTA, CDR2 FQGTGA. This CDR3 has 16 residues. Here the CDR3 reads CASSPSGRAFYNEQFF. The CDR3 bases are TGTGCCAGCAGCCCTAGCGGGAGGGCCTTCTACAATGAGCAGTTCTTC.

CDR3 loop: CASSKGVRTDTQYF. The CDR3 DNA reads as TGTGCCAGCAGCAAGGGGGTCCGCACAGATACGCAGTATTTT. J is TRBJ2-3 and V is TRBV27; D is possibly TRBD1 (6 bases). Per the germline V gene, CDR1 is MNHEY and CDR2 is SMNVEV (reference sequence). The V end lost 6 bases, the J end lost 1 base, and 11 bases lay between the germline ends. This CDR3 spans 14 amino acids.

This rearrangement joins TRBV28 to TRBJ1-5; D is possibly TRBD1 (6 bases). CDR3 length: 14 amino acids. V lost 5 bases and J 7 bases, leaving 15 bases between the germline ends. The germline V gene has CDR1 MDHEN and CDR2 SYDVKM. CDR3 amino acids: CASSPSGGGQPQHF. In nucleotides, the CDR3 is TGTGCCAGCAGTCCCTCCGGGGGCGGCCAGCCCCAGCATTTT.

The rearrangement links TRBV5-8 to TRBJ2-5, with 8 bases aligning to TRBD1. This CDR3 contains 15 residues. CDR1 and CDR2 (germline): SGHTS, YDEGEE. The junction had 6 bases not matched to a gene; V was cut back by 2 bases and J by 3 bases. The chain's CDR3 is CASSFLGTGEETQYF. The CDR3 DNA reads TGTGCCAGCAGCTTTTTAGGGACAGGAGAAGAGACCCAGTACTTC.

The chain employs TRBV29-1 and TRBJ1-2; 8 bases are a match to TRBD1. The V gene end was trimmed by 2 bases and the J gene end by 4 bases; junction bases not matched to a gene: 3. The CDR3 contains 13 residues. Germline V gene data show CDR1 as SQVTM and CDR2 as ANQGSEA. CDR3 DNA: TGCAGCGTTGAAATGGACAGGGCCTATGGCTACACCTTC. Translated, it gives CSVEMDRAYGYTF.

This chain joins TRBV6-1 and TRBJ1-2, with D tentatively TRBD1 (5 bases). The CDR3 extends over 16 amino acids. Germline CDR1 is MNHNS and CDR2 is SASEGT. V lost 1 base to trimming and J lost 4 bases, with 16 bases between them. CDR3 in DNA: TGTGCCAGCAGTGAAGTCGGTGGGGCCGGGACCTATGGCTACACCTTC. It encodes CASSEVGGAGTYGYTF.

This chain uses TRBV11-3 with TRBJ1-2; unclear D gene. Deletions cut 8 bases from V and 8 bases from J, with 15 bases between. The germline gives CDR1 SGHNT, CDR2 YENEEA. The CDR3 runs 12 residues. CDR3 residues: CASARIDGGYTF. CDR3 in DNA: TGTGCCAGCGCCCGCATCGATGGGGGCTACACCTTC.

This chain connects TRBV5-6 to TRBJ2-7; 7 bases match TRBD1. V trimming: 3 bases; J trimming: 0 bases; junction bases outside the gene matches: 0. The CDR3 runs to 13 residues. The germline CDR1 and CDR2 sequences are SGHDT and YYEEEE. DNA of the CDR3: TGTGCCAGCAGCTCAGGGGGCTCCTACGAGCAGTACTTC. Translating gives CASSSGGSYEQYF.

This clone was recorded once. The rearrangement uses TRBV10-3 and TRBJ2-1, with D unclear. With 5 bases removed from V and 6 bases from J, the gap between germline ends came to 8 bases. Germline-derived CDR1 and CDR2 are ENHRY and SYGVKD. The CDR3 runs to 12 residues. CDR3: CAISLNINEQFF. The CDR3 nucleotides are TGTGCCATCAGTTTAAATATCAATGAGCAGTTCTTC.

The sample holds one count of this clone. The V gene is TRBV28, the J gene TRBJ2-7, with 7 bases aligning to TRBD2. With 6 bases clipped from V and 2 bases from J, the junction kept 10 bases outside the gene matches. The germline V gene encodes CDR1 MDHEN and CDR2 SYDVKM. The CDR3 is made up of 15 amino acids. The CDR3 nucleotides read TGTGCCAGCAGCCCCGGCGGGACTAAAACCTACGAGCAGTACTTC. This sequence encodes CASSPGGTKTYEQYF.

The gene calls are TRBV14 and TRBJ2-7; perhaps TRBD2 as D (6 bases). V was clipped by 4 bases and J by 1 base, with 14 bases between them. CDR1 and CDR2 from the germline V gene are SGHDN and FVKESK. The CDR3 consists of 15 residues. For the CDR3, the DNA is TGTGCCAGCAGCCTTACCGGGACTTCGTCCTACGAGCAGTACTTC. It encodes CASSLTGTSSYEQYF.

The V gene is TRBV13, the J gene TRBJ2-7, with 8 bases lining up with TRBD1. This CDR3 has 16 residues. CDR1 PRHDT and CDR2 FYEKMQ come from the germline V gene (reference sequence). Trimming removed 3 bases from V and 3 bases from J; junction bases left unmatched: 10. The CDR3 is CASSFLSPTGDYEQYF. DNA for the CDR3: TGTGCCAGCAGCTTCCTCTCCCCGACAGGGGACTACGAGCAGTACTTC.

This sequence joins TRBV6-1 and TRBJ2-5; D may correspond to TRBD1 or TRBD2 (6 bases each). In germline, CDR1 is MNHNS, CDR2 SASEGT. This CDR3 comprises 15 residues. Trimming took off 7 bases at V and 5 bases at J, with 20 bases between the two ends. As DNA, the CDR3 is TGTGCCAGCATCCCCCCTTACGGGGGCGGCGAGACCCAGTACTTC. Encoded protein: CASIPPYGGGETQYF.

The CDR3 sequence: CASSLVSGQGRNGYTF. Written as DNA, the CDR3 is TGTGCCAGCAGCTTGGTCTCGGGGCAGGGGAGGAATGGCTACACCTTC. This rearrangement joins TRBV5-6 to TRBJ1-2; D is possibly TRBD1 (6 bases). The CDR3 totals 16 residues. CDR1 is SGHDT, CDR2 YYEEEE, per germline. Trimming took off 0 bases at V and 6 bases at J, with 18 bases between the two ends.

This clone was counted a few times. V is TRBV13 and J is TRBJ2-3; D is uncertain. V dropped 2 bases and J dropped 2 bases, with 8 bases sitting between them. CDR3 length: 14 residues. The germline V gene encodes CDR1 PRHDT and CDR2 FYEKMQ (reference sequence). CDR3 DNA: TGTGCCAGCAGCTTAACGAAGATCACAGATACGCAGTATTTT. It is translated as CASSLTKITDTQYF.

This chain joins TRBV7-2 and TRBJ2-5; unclear D gene. This CDR3 has 12 residues. Germline CDR1 and CDR2: SGHTA and FQGNSA. Trimming removed 2 bases from V and 0 bases from J, with 1 base in between. CDR3 sequence: CASSLNQETQYF. The CDR3 nucleotides are TGTGCCAGCAGCTTAAACCAAGAGACCCAGTACTTC.

The CDR3 sequence: CASSYRQGDIQYF. CDR3 sequence (DNA): TGTGCCAGCAGTTACCGACAGGGAGACATTCAGTACTTC. The chain couples TRBV11-2 to TRBJ2-4, with TRBD1 identical over 7 bases. There are 13 residues in the CDR3. The germline gives CDR1 SGHAT, CDR2 FQNNGV. V lost 6 bases, J lost 8 bases, and 7 bases stayed unmatched.

The CDR3, as DNA: TGTGCCAGCTCCCCGGAAGGACAAGAGACCCAGTACTTC. Its protein is CASSPEGQETQYF. The chain combines TRBV18 with TRBJ2-5; D gene ambiguous. Germline-derived CDR1 and CDR2 are KGHSH and LQKENI. Deletions cut 6 bases from V and 2 bases from J, with 10 bases between. The CDR3 spans 13 residues.